This T cell receptor (beta chain) was profiled in a study of identical twins. Study observations and caveats: Twin pairs had excess sharing that was weaker in beta out-of-frame sequences. For monozygotic twins, models underestimated out-of-frame TCR alpha sharing. For cord blood, abundant beta clonotypes had fewer insertions, unlike memory repertoires, which showed none.

TCRdb called the 5' RACE reads again in MiXCR, with one record for every CDR3 protein. This sample has about 730,000 distinct CDR3 sequences, with less than 25% found just once. This clonotype was seen only a few times. As yet, its antigen is unknown. The CDR3 runs to 16 residues. V lost 0 bases to trimming and J lost 1 base, with 14 bases between them. Germline V lookup: CDR1 DFQATT, CDR2 SNEGSKA (reference sequence). The data also belong to a second study, concerning T cells expressing NK-cell markers.

Material for sequencing was PBMCs. This sequence joins TRBV20-1 and TRBJ2-3; the D gene is possibly TRBD2 (6 bases). The sequence derives from a woman aged 18-29 years in good health. The CDR3 DNA is TGCAGTGCTAGAGAGGGACTTTTTGGGGGCACAGATACGCAGTATTTT. It yields the protein CSAREGLFGGTDTQYF.